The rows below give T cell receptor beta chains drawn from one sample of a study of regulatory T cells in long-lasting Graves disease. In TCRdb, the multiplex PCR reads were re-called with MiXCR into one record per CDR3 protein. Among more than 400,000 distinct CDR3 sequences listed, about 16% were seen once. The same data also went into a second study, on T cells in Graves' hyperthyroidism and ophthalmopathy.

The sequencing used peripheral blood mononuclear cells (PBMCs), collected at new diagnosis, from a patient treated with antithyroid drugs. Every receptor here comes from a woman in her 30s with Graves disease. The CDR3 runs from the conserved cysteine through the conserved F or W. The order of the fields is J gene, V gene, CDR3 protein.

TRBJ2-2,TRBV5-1,CASSFLMSDRGYTGELFF
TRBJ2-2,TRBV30,CAWSRGPSTGELFF
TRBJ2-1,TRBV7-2,CASSLTGTSGVNEQFF
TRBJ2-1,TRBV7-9,CASSLQILTASNNEQFF
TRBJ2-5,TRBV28,CASSLEGGPTETQYF
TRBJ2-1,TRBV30,CAWSGRGGSYNEQFF
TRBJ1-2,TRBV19,CASSIDRTGRDYGYTF
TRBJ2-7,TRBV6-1,CASSDPGRLFYEQYF
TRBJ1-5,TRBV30,CAWMGTGNQPQHF
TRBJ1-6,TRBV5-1,CASSPAGNLEPLHF
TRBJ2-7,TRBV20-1,CSARVWPVGVPYEQYF
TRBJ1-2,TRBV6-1,CASASVGTGGYTF
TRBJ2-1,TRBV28,CASTRGSGAYNEQFF
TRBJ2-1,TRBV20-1,CSAVQGDEQFF
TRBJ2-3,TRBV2,CASSGDRGETDTQYF
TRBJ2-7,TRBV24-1,CATSDPGSGEQYF
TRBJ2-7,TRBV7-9,CASSLGAGTAYEQYF
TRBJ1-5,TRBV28,CASRPDRDGANQPQHF
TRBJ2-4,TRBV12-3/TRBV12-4,CASSLRAFGGLAGSGGGNIQYF
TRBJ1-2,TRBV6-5,CASSYLLSYGYTF
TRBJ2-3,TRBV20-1,CSASSGFTDTQYF
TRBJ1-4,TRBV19,CASSPQEKGMANEKLFF
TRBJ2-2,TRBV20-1,CSARISGNTGELFF
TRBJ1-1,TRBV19,CASSLLSGGGSEAFF
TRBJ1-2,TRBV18,CASSPRDREKYGYTF
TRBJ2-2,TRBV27,CASTDSNTGELFF
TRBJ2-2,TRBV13,CASSSGQREDTGELFF
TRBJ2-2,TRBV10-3,CATGLAENTGELFF
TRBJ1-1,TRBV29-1,CSAINQENTEAFF
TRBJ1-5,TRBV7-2,CASSQTGPVWPQHF
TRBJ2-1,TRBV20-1,CSAMVTAERGEQFF
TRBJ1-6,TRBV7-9,CASSLALGGLRPLHF
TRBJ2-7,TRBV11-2,CASSSFLRLGTYEQYF
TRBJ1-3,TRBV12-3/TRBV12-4,CASSFSWDSSGNTIYF
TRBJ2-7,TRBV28,CASTSPGAPLAYEQYF
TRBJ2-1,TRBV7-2,CASRHRQGADEQFF
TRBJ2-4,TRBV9,CASSVLLRVRPAKNIQYF
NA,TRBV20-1,CSVEGSASGREPRETQYF
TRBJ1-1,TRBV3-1,CASSQTGYTEAFF
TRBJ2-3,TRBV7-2,CASSQRGEDTDTQYF
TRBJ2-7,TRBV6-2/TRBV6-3,CASAGLAGLSEQYF
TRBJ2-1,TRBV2,CASSLGHLNEQFF
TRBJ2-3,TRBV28,CASSPFGRGTDTQYF
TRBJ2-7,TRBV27,CASRKGTGYEQYF
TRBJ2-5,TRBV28,CASSPLPSETQYF
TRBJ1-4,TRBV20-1,CSAFLPRDGKLFF